This TCR beta chain stems from a study of prognosis after radiotherapy for stage I lung cancer (dated by TCRdb to the early 2020s). The study in broad terms: Over 15 stage I NSCLC patients were enrolled in Nanjing, China, between 2018 and January 2019. Stage I lung tumors that were newly diagnosed and primary were found in 14 to 15 patients, while about five patients had oligometastatic NSCLC after surgical resection of the primary tumor. All patients were considered medically inoperable, owing to comorbidities in approximately 12 and refusal of surgery in about seven. The cohort included about a dozen men and five to seven women, with a median age of approximately 76 years and a range of roughly 53 to 85 years. About a dozen patients had adenocarcinoma and over five had squamous cell carcinoma as the tumor histology. Image-guided IMRT or VMAT was used to deliver SBRT in 3 to 5 fractions at a biologically effective dose of at least 100 Gy. SBRT was not combined with any concurrent therapy in any patient. After SBRT, distant metastases developed in about 20% of the 19 patients at a median of 7 months, while the remaining 15 patients had no significant progression. Peripheral blood TCR beta repertoires were profiled in stage I NSCLC patients before and after stereotactic body radiotherapy, and the repertoires were related to distant failure. The study sequenced approximately 40 blood samples from 19 patients, one before and one after SBRT per patient. Results the study describes overall, beyond this receptor: The study was limited by the small cohort and short follow-up, and independent validation of the study findings is required. All reported P values were unadjusted for multiple comparisons. Differences by metastasis status were reportedly seen in TRBV and TRBJ usage frequencies, involving two V genes at baseline and, after SBRT, nine V genes and two J genes. Post-SBRT Shannon entropy and its change from baseline were lower in patients who developed distant metastases; baseline Shannon entropy was not associated with metastases. Unique TCR clone counts fell after SBRT (median 10,088 before versus roughly 6,200 after; Wilcoxon paired P=0.011). Whether the expanded TCR clones were tumor-specific was not determined.

All patients had node-negative disease on CT and PET/CT, and none had a history of other malignancies or prior chemotherapy or radiotherapy. At each of two time points, around 6.1 milliliters of peripheral venous blood were collected into EDTA tubes. PBMCs were isolated by Ficoll-Paque Plus density-gradient centrifugation. Samples were stored at -80°C immediately after collection until analysis. This clonotype came up many times. Its antigen is not yet known. Base qualities are not provided; no much larger clone lies one nucleotide away. Two rounds of multiplex PCR on genomic DNA were used to amplify the TCR beta CDR3 region. In the first PCR round, primers specific to each TRBV and TRBJ gene were used, and the primer sequences were filed in Chinese patent CN105087789A. Universal primers were used in the second PCR round. The Roche High Pure PCR Template Preparation Kit was used to extract genomic DNA from frozen PBMCs. An Illumina HiSeq 3000 was used to sequence the libraries paired-end with 151 bp reads. The published analysis was carried out like this. CutAdapt was used to discard raw reads that did not contain the multiplex PCR primer sequences. PEAR was used to merge high-quality paired reads into contigs. By aligning each contig to reference sequences, MiXCR assigned the TRB V, D and J gene segments to that contig. CDR3 sequences were clustered by base quality and sequence similarity to remove sequencing errors. Diversity was measured as Shannon entropy normalized by the natural log of productive TCR sequence number. Clonality was defined as one minus Shannon entropy divided by the natural log of the number of unique clonotypes. Using the Youden index from ROC curves, the researchers picked the repertoire-metric cut-offs for progression-free survival, and all analyses were carried out in R 3.5.3. Using fastp at Q25 and MiXCR, TCRdb reprocessed the public reads and kept productive beta chains. Identical CDR3 protein sequences are pooled into one entry, listed with their most common genes and DNA. TCRdb's processing, not the study's, gives the V and J calls here. The sample table contains about 30,000 distinct CDR3 sequences; only one count was recorded for about half of them. The leading ten clones occupy about 15% of the sample.

The receptor's source is a donor aged 50 or older with non-small cell lung cancer. This specimen consisted of PBMCs, obtained before or after stereotactic body radiation therapy (not recorded which).

The CDR3 protein is CASSPRLGTRSKNGYTF. The bases read TGTGCCAGCAGCCCGAGATTAGGCACAAGGAGCAAGAATGGCTACACCTTC. The chain employs TRBV3-2 and TRBJ1-2. TRBV3-2 is listed as a pseudogene. The cysteine opens and the phenylalanine closes a CDR3 of 17 amino acids. Only the CDR3 DNA stays, 51 bases, in frame from base 1.